This TCR beta chain comes out of a study of Ad26.COV2.S vaccination and SARS-CoV-2 variants. Study-wide findings and caveats: Spike-specific TCR breadth was greater in vaccine than placebo recipients. Reported post-vaccination CD8+ and CD4+ T cell responses to spike showed substantial breadth. Participants given vaccine showed non-spike TCR breadth similar to that of placebo recipients.

Here immunoSEQ multiplex PCR was the method, and the copy in TCRdb shows in-frame clones only, minus some. Of approximately 340,000 clones listed, 92% are singletons. As for this clone: Its antigen is unknown.

The CDR3 is 18 residues long. In germline, CDR1 is SEHNR, CDR2 FQNEAQ (reference sequence). The V end was cut by 0 bases, the J end by 0 bases, with 15 bases between. This TCR was sampled from a human donor who had recovered from COVID-19. The sample consisted of peripheral blood, taken after recovery from COVID-19. The V call is TRBV7-9, the J call TRBJ2-4; tentative D call: TRBD1 (6 bases). The CDR3 spells CASSLAPQGPLAKNIQYF. DNA for the CDR3: TGTGCCAGCAGCTTAGCGCCACAGGGACCCCTAGCCAAAAACATTCAGTACTTC.